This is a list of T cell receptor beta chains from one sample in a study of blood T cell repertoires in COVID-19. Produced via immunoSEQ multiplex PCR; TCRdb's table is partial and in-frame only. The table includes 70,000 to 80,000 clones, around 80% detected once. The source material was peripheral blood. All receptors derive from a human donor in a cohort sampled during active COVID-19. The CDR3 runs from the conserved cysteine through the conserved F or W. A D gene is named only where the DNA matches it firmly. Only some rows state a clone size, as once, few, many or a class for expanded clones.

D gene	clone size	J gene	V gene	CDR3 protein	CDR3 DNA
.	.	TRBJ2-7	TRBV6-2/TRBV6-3	CASSYAATYEQYF	TGTGCCAGCAGTTACGCCGCGACCTACGAGCAGTACTTC
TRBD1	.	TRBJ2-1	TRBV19	CASSTRTGSIPNEQFF	TGTGCCAGTAGTACCAGGACAGGGTCCATCCCTAATGAGCAGTTCTTC
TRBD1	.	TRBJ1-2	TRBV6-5	CASSSGTGNYGYTF	TGTGCCAGCAGCTCCGGGACAGGGAACTATGGCTACACCTTC
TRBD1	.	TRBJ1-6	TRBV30	CAWSSQGARSPLHF	TGTGCTTGGTCTTCCCAGGGGGCGAGATCACCCCTCCACTTT
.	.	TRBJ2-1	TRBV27	CASSLGGWEQFF	TGTGCCAGCAGTTTAGGGGGCTGGGAGCAGTTCTTC
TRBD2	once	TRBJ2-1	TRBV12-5	CASGPRTSGSNEQFF	TGTGCTAGTGGCCCACGGACTAGCGGGAGTAATGAGCAGTTCTTC
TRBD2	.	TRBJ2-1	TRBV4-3	CASSQGLAGAYNEQFF	TGCGCCAGCAGCCAAGGACTAGCGGGAGCCTACAATGAGCAGTTCTTC
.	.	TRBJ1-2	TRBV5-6	CASSSDYYGYTF	TGTGCCAGCAGCTCGGACTACTATGGCTACACCTTC
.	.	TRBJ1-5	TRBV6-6	CASSYAPNSNQPQHF	TGTGCCAGCAGTTACGCCCCTAATAGCAATCAGCCCCAGCATTTT
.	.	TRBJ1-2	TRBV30	CAWSPGRGYGYTF	TGTGCCTGGAGTCCCGGTCGCGGCTATGGCTACACCTTC
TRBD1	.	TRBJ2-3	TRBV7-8	CASRRGGAATDTQYF	TGTGCCAGCAGGCGAGGGGGCGCTGCCACAGATACGCAGTATTTT
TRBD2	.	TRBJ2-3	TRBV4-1	CASSPAGLAGGSTDTQYF	TGCGCCAGCAGCCCAGCGGGACTAGCGGGAGGAAGCACAGATACGCAGTATTTT
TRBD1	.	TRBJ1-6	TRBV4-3	CASSEQGARVSPLHF	TGCGCCAGTTCCGAACAGGGGGCGCGGGTCTCACCCCTCCACTTT
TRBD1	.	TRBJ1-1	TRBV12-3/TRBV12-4	CASSLNRGTFF	TGTGCCAGCAGCCTTAACAGGGGGACTTTCTTT
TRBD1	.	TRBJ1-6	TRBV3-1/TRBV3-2	CASSPRTGFSPLHF	TGTGCCAGCAGCCCTCGGACAGGTTTCTCACCCCTCCACTTT
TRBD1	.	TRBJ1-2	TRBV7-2	CASSLATGVDYGYTF	TGTGCCAGCAGCTTAGCGACAGGGGTGGACTATGGCTACACCTTC
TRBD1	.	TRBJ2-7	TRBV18	CASSKGQTQYEQYF	TGTGCCAGCTCAAAGGGACAGACTCAATACGAGCAGTACTTC
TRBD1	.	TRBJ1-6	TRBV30	CAWQGVTNSPLHF	TGTGCCTGGCAGGGGGTTACGAATTCACCCCTCCACTTT
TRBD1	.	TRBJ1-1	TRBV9	CASSVPGLTGVAEAFF	TGTGCCAGCAGCGTACCTGGGTTAACAGGGGTAGCTGAAGCTTTCTTT
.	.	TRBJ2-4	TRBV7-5	CARSLVRTRKNIQYF	TGTGCCAGAAGCTTAGTTCGGACTCGCAAAAACATTCAGTACTTC
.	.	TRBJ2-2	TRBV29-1	CSTRPRATTGELFF	TGCAGCACTCGCCCCAGGGCGACCACCGGGGAGCTGTTTTTT
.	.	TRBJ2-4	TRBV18	CASSPSGSIAKNIQYF	TGTGCCAGCTCACCAAGCGGTAGTATAGCCAAAAACATTCAGTACTTC
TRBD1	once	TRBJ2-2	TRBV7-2	CASSTGTGITGELFF	TGTGCCAGCAGCACCGGGACAGGGATAACCGGGGAGCTGTTTTTT
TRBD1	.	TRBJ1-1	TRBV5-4	CASSLDRGNTEAFF	TGTGCCAGCAGCTTGGACAGGGGGAACACTGAAGCTTTCTTT
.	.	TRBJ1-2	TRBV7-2	CASRWGRANNPNYGYTF	TGTGCCAGCAGATGGGGGCGCGCGAATAACCCGAACTATGGCTACACCTTC
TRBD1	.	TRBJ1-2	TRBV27	CASSLASTGGAAGGYTF	TGTGCCAGCAGTTTGGCCTCGACAGGGGGCGCGGCTGGGGGCTACACCTTC
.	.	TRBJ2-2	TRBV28	CASRLEGRATGELFF	TGTGCCAGCAGGCTCGAGGGCCGGGCCACCGGGGAGCTGTTTTTT
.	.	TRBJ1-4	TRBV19	CASRKDRTNEKLFF	TGTGCCAGTAGAAAGGACAGAACTAATGAAAAACTGTTTTTT
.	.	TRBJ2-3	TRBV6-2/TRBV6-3	CASSDWEGGAVDTQYF	TGTGCCAGCAGTGACTGGGAAGGGGGGGCCGTCGATACGCAGTATTTT
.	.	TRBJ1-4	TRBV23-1	CASTPHLGHNYF	TGCGCCAGCACCCCACACCTGGGACACAACTATTTT
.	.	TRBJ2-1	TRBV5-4	CASSLRGGEQFF	TGTGCCAGCAGCTTGAGGGGGGGAGAGCAGTTCTTC
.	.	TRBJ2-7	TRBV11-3	CASSAKGGPYEQYF	TGTGCCAGCAGTGCGAAGGGGGGGCCCTACGAGCAGTACTTC
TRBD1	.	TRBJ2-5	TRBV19	CASSTTGNRLRETQYF	TGTGCCAGTAGTACGACAGGGAACAGGCTTCGGGAGACCCAGTACTTC
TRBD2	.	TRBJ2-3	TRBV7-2	CASTPSPLAGTDTQYF	TGTGCCAGCACCCCCTCCCCGCTAGCGGGGACAGATACGCAGTATTTT
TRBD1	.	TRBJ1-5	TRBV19	CASSIEGDRNQPQHF	TGTGCCAGTAGTATAGAGGGGGACAGGAATCAGCCCCAGCATTTT
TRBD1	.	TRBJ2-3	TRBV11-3	CASSLGQGDTQYF	TGTGCCAGCAGCCTCGGACAGGGCGATACGCAGTATTTT
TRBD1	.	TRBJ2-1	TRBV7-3	CASSADRGYEQFF	TGTGCCAGCAGCGCCGACAGGGGCTATGAGCAGTTCTTC
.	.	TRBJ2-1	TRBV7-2	CASSQPARAYNEQFF	TGTGCCAGCAGCCAACCGGCCCGGGCCTACAATGAGCAGTTCTTC
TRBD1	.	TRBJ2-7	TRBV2	CASRYPSQGSPYEQYF	TGTGCCAGCAGGTATCCTTCACAGGGGTCACCCTACGAGCAGTACTTC